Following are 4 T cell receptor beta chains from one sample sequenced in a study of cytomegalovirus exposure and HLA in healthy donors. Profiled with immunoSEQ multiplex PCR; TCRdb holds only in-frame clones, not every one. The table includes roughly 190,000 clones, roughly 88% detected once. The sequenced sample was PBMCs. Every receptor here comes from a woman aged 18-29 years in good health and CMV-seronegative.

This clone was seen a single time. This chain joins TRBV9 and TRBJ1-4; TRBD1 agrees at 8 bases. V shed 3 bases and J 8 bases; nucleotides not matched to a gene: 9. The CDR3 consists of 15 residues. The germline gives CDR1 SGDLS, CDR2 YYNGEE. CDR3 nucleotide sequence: TGTGCCAGCAGCGCCGACAGGGGAGTACGGGAAAAACTGTTTTTT. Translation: CASSADRGVREKLFF.

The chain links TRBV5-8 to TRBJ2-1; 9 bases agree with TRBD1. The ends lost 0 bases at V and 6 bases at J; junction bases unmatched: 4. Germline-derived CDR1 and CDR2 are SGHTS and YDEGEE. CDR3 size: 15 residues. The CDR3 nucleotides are TGTGCCAGCAGCTTGGAGTGGGACAGGGCCAATGAGCAGTTCTTC. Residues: CASSLEWDRANEQFF.

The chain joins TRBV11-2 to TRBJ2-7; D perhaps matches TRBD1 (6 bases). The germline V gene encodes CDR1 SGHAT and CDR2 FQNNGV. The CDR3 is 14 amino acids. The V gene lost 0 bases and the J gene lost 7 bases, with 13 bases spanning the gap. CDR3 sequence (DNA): TGTGCCAGCAGCTTAGACAGGGGCTCGTGGGAGCAGTACTTC. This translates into CASSLDRGSWEQYF.

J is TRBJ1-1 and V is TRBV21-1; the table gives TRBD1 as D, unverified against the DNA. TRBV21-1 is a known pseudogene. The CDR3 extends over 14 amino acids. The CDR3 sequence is CASSKARGNTEAFF. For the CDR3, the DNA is TGTGCCAGCAGCAAAGCCAGGGGGAACACTGAAGCTTTCTTT.